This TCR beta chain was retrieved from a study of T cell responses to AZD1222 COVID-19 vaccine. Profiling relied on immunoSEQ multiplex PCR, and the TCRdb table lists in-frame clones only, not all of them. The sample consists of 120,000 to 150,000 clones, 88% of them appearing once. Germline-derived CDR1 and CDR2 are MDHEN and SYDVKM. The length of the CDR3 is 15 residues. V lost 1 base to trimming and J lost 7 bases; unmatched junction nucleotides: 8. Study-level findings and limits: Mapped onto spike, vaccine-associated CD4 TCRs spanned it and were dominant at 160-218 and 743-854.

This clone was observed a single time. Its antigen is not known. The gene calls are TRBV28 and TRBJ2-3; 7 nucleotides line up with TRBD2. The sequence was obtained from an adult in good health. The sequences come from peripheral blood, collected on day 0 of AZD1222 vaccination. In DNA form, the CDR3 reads TGTGCCAGCAGTTTATTCGGCGGGAGTCTCCATACGCAGTATTTT. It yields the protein CASSLFGGSLHTQYF.